These T cell receptor beta chains were read from a single sample in a study of patients and donors after allogeneic stem cell transplantation. TCRdb re-called the RT-PCR reads through MiXCR, storing one row per CDR3 protein. The table records roughly 8,000 distinct CDR3 sequences, approximately 10% of them present only once. Sequencing was done on a sample of blood, either unsorted or a sorted T cell fraction (not recorded which). These receptors all come from a human donor who was either an allogeneic HSCT recipient or a stem cell or donor lymphocyte infusion donor (not recorded which). It is not recorded whose cells these are; they may come from a transplant donor. Both conserved end residues are part of each CDR3. Fields, in order: CDR3 length, V gene, clone size, J gene, D gene, CDR3 DNA, CDR3 protein. The D gene is left open where the match is weak. Expanded clones get a size class; other rows say once, few or many, or leave the size out.

len: 15
v_gene: TRBV7-2
abundance: few
j_gene: TRBJ2-1
d_gene: -
CDR3nt: TGTGCCAGCAGTCCTCAGGCGGGGATGGGCAATGAGCAGTTCTTC
CDR3aa: CASSPQAGMGNEQFF

len: 16
v_gene: TRBV6-1
abundance: -
j_gene: TRBJ2-7
d_gene: -
CDR3nt: TGTGCCAGCTTCACAAACGCTATGGAGGGGCTCCACGAGCAGTACTTC
CDR3aa: CASFTNAMEGLHEQYF

len: 12
v_gene: TRBV7-9
abundance: -
j_gene: TRBJ1-3
d_gene: -
CDR3nt: TGTGCCAGCAGCTTATCTGGAAACACCATATATTTT
CDR3aa: CASSLSGNTIYF

len: 11
v_gene: TRBV19
abundance: few
j_gene: TRBJ1-1
d_gene: -
CDR3nt: TGTGCCAGTAGTATAGACCTCGGTGCTTTCTTT
CDR3aa: CASSIDLGAFF

len: 15
v_gene: TRBV7-8
abundance: -
j_gene: TRBJ1-5
d_gene: -
CDR3nt: TGTGCCAGCAGCTTAGACGGGACGTGGGGTCAGCCCCAGCATTTT
CDR3aa: CASSLDGTWGQPQHF

len: 16
v_gene: TRBV4-2
abundance: many
j_gene: TRBJ1-5
d_gene: TRBD1
CDR3nt: TGTGCCAGCAGCCCTTTGACAGGGGCCCCCAATCAGCCCCAGCATTTT
CDR3aa: CASSPLTGAPNQPQHF

len: 16
v_gene: TRBV2
abundance: few
j_gene: TRBJ1-1
d_gene: TRBD1
CDR3nt: TGTGCCAGCACCCCAAGACAGGGTGGGATGAACACTGAAGCTTTCTTT
CDR3aa: CASTPRQGGMNTEAFF

len: 14
v_gene: TRBV10-1
abundance: -
j_gene: TRBJ2-1
d_gene: TRBD1
CDR3nt: TGCGCCAGCAGTGATGGGACAGGGCGCAATGAGCAGTTCTTC
CDR3aa: CASSDGTGRNEQFF

len: 15
v_gene: TRBV27
abundance: few
j_gene: TRBJ1-1
d_gene: -
CDR3nt: TGTGCCAGCAGTACCCAGGGCGGGGCGCGCGCTGAAGCTTTCTTT
CDR3aa: CASSTQGGARAEAFF

len: 15
v_gene: TRBV2
abundance: many
j_gene: TRBJ2-1
d_gene: -
CDR3nt: TGTGCCAGCAGTGACCGGGACTTTGATACCTACGAGCAGTTCTTC
CDR3aa: CASSDRDFDTYEQFF

len: 16
v_gene: TRBV30
abundance: -
j_gene: TRBJ2-6
d_gene: TRBD1
CDR3nt: TGTGCCTGGAGGGGACAGGGATTTGTTGGGGCCAACGTCCTGACTTTC
CDR3aa: CAWRGQGFVGANVLTF

len: 17
v_gene: TRBV5-8
abundance: -
j_gene: TRBJ1-2
d_gene: TRBD1
CDR3nt: TGTGCCAGCAGCCCGCCTTCCGGGACAGGGGGCGCGGCTGGCTACACCTTC
CDR3aa: CASSPPSGTGGAAGYTF

len: 15
v_gene: TRBV10-3
abundance: -
j_gene: TRBJ2-7
d_gene: -
CDR3nt: TGTGCCATCAGTGAGGGGGGGCTTCGGGCCTACGAGCAGTACTTC
CDR3aa: CAISEGGLRAYEQYF

len: 16
v_gene: TRBV5-1
abundance: many
j_gene: TRBJ1-6
d_gene: TRBD1
CDR3nt: TGCGCCAGCAGCTTGGGGGACAGGAGATCCAATTCACCCCTCCACTTT
CDR3aa: CASSLGDRRSNSPLHF

len: 15
v_gene: TRBV7-9
abundance: few
j_gene: TRBJ1-1
d_gene: -
CDR3nt: TGTGCCAGCAGCTCGGCGGCAGGGGCTGTCACTGAAGCTTTCTTT
CDR3aa: CASSSAAGAVTEAFF

len: 14
v_gene: TRBV4-2
abundance: -
j_gene: TRBJ2-5
d_gene: -
CDR3nt: TGTGCCAGCAGCCAAGGGCCAGGTCAAGAGACCCAGTACTTC
CDR3aa: CASSQGPGQETQYF

len: 12
v_gene: TRBV6-4
abundance: few
j_gene: TRBJ2-2
d_gene: TRBD1
CDR3nt: TGTGCCAGCAGCCCTGGACAGGGCGTGCTGTTTTTT
CDR3aa: CASSPGQGVLFF

len: 15
v_gene: TRBV3-1
abundance: -
j_gene: TRBJ1-2
d_gene: -
CDR3nt: TGTGCCAGCAGACAATCGTCCGCAGGCTACTATGGCTACACCTTC
CDR3aa: CASRQSSAGYYGYTF

len: 15
v_gene: TRBV7-9
abundance: few
j_gene: TRBJ1-1
d_gene: -
CDR3nt: TGTGCCAGCAGCGGGTGGGACACCCTGAACACTGAAGCTTTCTTT
CDR3aa: CASSGWDTLNTEAFF

len: 13
v_gene: TRBV6-5
abundance: many
j_gene: TRBJ1-2
d_gene: TRBD1
CDR3nt: TGTGCCAGCACACGGGCAGGGGGCGGCGGCTACACCTTC
CDR3aa: CASTRAGGGGYTF

len: 16
v_gene: TRBV6-5
abundance: many
j_gene: TRBJ1-3
d_gene: TRBD1
CDR3nt: TGTGCCAGCAGCCTTAGACAGGGATCTGCTGGAAACACCATATATTTT
CDR3aa: CASSLRQGSAGNTIYF

len: 16
v_gene: TRBV20-1
abundance: few
j_gene: TRBJ2-1
d_gene: TRBD2
CDR3nt: TGCAGTGCTAGAGATTTCCAAATAGCGGGCCTCAATGAGCAGTTCTTC
CDR3aa: CSARDFQIAGLNEQFF